This TCR beta chain comes out of a study of metastatic and nonmetastatic thyroid tumors. There are many counts of this clone. Its antigen is not known. TCRdb reprocessed the PCR reads using MiXCR. Of 91,000 or so clones in the sample, 12% were seen once. V was trimmed by 4 bases and J by 3 bases, leaving 10 bases between them. Germline V gene lookup returns CDR1 DFQATT and CDR2 SNEGSKA (reference sequence). The CDR3 contains 13 residues. Study conclusions and caveats: Malignant thyroid tumors reportedly had TCR beta diversity that was significantly higher than in benign nodules, in blood and tumor.

Every patient was untreated before thyroid surgery. This clonotype was obtained from a female donor with papillary thyroid cancer or a benign thyroid nodule (not recorded which). Some clones in this sample may be carry-over from other donors' samples. The chain couples TRBV20-1 to TRBJ1-3; no clear D gene. The sample was blood. The CDR3 DNA is TGCAGTGCTAAAGAACAGAATGGAAACACCATATATTTT. Its translation is CSAKEQNGNTIYF.